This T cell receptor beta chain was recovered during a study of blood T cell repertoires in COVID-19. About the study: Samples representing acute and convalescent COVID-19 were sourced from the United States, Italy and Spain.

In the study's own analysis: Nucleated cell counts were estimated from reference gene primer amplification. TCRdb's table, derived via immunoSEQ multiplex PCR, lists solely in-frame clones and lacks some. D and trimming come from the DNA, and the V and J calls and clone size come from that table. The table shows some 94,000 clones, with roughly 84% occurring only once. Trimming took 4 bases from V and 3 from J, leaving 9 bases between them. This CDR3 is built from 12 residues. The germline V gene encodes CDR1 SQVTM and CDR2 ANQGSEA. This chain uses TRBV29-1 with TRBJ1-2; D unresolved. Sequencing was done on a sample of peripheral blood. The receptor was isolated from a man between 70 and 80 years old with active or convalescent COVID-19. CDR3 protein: CSVGSGDYGYTF. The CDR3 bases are TGCAGCGTTGGGTCCGGGGACTATGGCTACACCTTC.